This T cell receptor beta chain was sequenced during a study of radiotherapy plus CTLA-4 blockade in lung cancer. Notes on this clone: Antigen specificity is unknown.

Germline V gives CDR1 SGHTA, CDR2 FQGNSA. V was clipped by 5 bases and J by 4 bases; unmatched bases: 8. The CDR3 loop spans 14 amino acids. Study observations and caveats: Blood saw expansion of tumor-derived TCR clones after radiotherapy plus ipilimumab.

The repertoire was sequenced with immunoSEQ multiplex PCR; TCRdb's copy has only in-frame clones and lacks some. The sample has approximately 77,000 clones, around 78% seen once; the top ten hold approximately 22%. The chain employs TRBV7-2 and TRBJ2-7; TRBD1 matches 7 bases. The specimen was peripheral blood, collected from a patient treated with radiotherapy plus ipilimumab. The origin of this receptor is a human donor with non-small cell lung cancer whose response to radiotherapy plus ipilimumab could not be evaluated. Some clones in this sample may be carry-over from other donors' samples. The CDR3 bases are TGTGCCAGCAGCCCTCGACAGGGACCATACGAGCAGTACTTC. This encodes CASSPRQGPYEQYF.